The clone carrying this TCR beta chain occurred a few times. Authors' processing steps: Reference gene primer amplification gave nucleated cell count estimates. Profiled with immunoSEQ multiplex PCR; TCRdb holds only in-frame clones, not every one. The DNA was the basis for D and trimming; V, J and clone size are from that table. The table has 100,000 to 110,000 clones, more than 65% seen once. V shed 3 bases, J shed 6 bases, and the junction held 10 bases outside the gene matches. Germline assignment: CDR1 KGHSH and CDR2 LQKENI. This CDR3 comprises 16 residues. These data originate in a study of blood T cell repertoires in COVID-19. For the study at large: Samples came from the United States, Italy and Spain, spanning acute and convalescent COVID-19. Nucleic acid was either cDNA or gDNA, and it came from T cells, B-cell-depleted T cells, or PBMCs.

V usage is TRBV18 and J usage is TRBJ1-5; 8 positions agree with TRBD1. The receptor was derived from a man aged 65 to 79 with active or convalescent COVID-19. The sequenced material came from peripheral blood. This chain's CDR3 is CASSPYQTGAIQPQHF. The CDR3 nucleotides read TGTGCCAGCTCACCTTACCAGACAGGGGCCATTCAGCCCCAGCATTTT.